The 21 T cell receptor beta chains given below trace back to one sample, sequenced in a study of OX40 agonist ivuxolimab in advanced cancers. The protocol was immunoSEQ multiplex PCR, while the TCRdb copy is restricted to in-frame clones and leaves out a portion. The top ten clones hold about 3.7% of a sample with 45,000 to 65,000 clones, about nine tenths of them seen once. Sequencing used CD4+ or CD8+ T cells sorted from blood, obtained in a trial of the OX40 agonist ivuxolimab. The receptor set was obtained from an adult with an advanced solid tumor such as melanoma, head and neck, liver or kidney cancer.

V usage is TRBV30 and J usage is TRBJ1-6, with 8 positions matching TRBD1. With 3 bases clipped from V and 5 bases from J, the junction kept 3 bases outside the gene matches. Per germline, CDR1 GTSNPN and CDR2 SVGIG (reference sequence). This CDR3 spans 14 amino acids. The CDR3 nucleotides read TGTGCCTGGAGCTCGGGACAGGATAATTCACCCCTCCACTTT. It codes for CAWSSGQDNSPLHF.

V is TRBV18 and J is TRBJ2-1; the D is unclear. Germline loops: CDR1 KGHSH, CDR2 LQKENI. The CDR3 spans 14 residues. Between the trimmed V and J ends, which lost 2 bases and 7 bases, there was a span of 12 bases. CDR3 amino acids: CASSPESVSNEQFF. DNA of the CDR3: TGTGCCAGCTCACCAGAATCAGTTTCGAATGAGCAGTTCTTC.

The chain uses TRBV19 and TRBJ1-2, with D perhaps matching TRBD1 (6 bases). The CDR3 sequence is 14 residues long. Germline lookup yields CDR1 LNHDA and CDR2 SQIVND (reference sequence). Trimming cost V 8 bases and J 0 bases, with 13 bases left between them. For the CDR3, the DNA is TGTGCCAGTCACAGGGTCGGCGCTAACTATGGCTACACCTTC. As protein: CASHRVGANYGYTF.

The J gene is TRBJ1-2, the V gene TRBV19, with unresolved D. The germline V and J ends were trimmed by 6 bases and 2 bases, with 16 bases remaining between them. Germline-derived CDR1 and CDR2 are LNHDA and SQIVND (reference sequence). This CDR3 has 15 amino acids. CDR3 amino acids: CASSRSADGNYGYTF. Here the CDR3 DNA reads TGTGCCAGTAGCCGATCAGCGGACGGGAACTATGGCTACACCTTC.

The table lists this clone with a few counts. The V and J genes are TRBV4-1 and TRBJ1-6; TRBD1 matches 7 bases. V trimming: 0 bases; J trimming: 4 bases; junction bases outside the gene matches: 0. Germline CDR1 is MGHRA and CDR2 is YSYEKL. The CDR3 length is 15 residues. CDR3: CASSQEGQYNSPLHF. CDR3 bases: TGCGCCAGCAGCCAAGAGGGACAGTATAATTCACCCCTCCACTTT.

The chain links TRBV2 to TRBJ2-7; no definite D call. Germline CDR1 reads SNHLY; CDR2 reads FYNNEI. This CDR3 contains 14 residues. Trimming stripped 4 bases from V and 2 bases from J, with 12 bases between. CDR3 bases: TGTGCCAGCAGTGTTCCCCGTGTTCCCTACGAGCAGTACTTC. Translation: CASSVPRVPYEQYF.

CDR3 amino acids: CASSQGREDTQYF. The CDR3 DNA is TGTGCCAGCAGCCAGGGACGAGAAGATACGCAGTATTTT. The chain carries TRBV7-2 and TRBJ2-3; D may match TRBD1 or TRBD2 (5 bases each). The germline V and J ends were trimmed by 5 bases and 5 bases, with 11 bases remaining between them. The CDR3 contains 13 residues. Germline V gives CDR1 SGHTA, CDR2 FQGNSA.

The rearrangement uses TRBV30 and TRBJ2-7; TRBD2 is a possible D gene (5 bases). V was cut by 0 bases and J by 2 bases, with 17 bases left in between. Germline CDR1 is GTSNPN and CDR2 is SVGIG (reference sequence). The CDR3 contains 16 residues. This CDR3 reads CAWSVRGRVKTYEQYF. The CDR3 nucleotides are TGTGCCTGGAGTGTACGAGGGCGGGTAAAGACCTACGAGCAGTACTTC.

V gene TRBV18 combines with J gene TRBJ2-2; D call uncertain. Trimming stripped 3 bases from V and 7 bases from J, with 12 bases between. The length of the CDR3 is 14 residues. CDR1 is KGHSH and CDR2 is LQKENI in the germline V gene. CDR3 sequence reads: CASSPLDVDGELFF. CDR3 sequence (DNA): TGTGCCAGCTCACCCCTGGACGTTGACGGGGAGCTGTTTTTT.

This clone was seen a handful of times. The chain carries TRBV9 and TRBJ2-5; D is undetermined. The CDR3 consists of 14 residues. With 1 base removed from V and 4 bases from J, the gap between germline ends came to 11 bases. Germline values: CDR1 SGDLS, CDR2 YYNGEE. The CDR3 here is CASSVTDGRETQYF. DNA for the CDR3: TGTGCCAGCAGCGTAACCGACGGGCGAGAGACCCAGTACTTC.

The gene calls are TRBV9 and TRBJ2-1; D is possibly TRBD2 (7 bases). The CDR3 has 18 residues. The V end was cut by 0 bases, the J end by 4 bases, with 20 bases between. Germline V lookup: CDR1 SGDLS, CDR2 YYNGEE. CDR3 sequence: CASSVGLAAPGVYNEQFF. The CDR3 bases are TGTGCCAGCAGCGTAGGCCTAGCGGCACCAGGGGTTTACAATGAGCAGTTCTTC.

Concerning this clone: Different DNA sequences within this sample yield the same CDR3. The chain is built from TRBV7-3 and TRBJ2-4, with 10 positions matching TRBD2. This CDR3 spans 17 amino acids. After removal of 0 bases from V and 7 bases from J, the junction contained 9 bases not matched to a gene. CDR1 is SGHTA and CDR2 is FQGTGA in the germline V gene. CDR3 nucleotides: TGTGCCAGCAGCTTAACTCCTACACTAGCGGGATTGAACATTCAGTACTTC. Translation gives CASSLTPTLAGLNIQYF. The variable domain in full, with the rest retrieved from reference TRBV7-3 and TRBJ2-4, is GAGVSQTPSNKVTEKGKYVELRCDPISGHTALYWYRQSLGQGPEFLIYFQGTGAADDSGLPNDRFFAVRPEGSVSTLKIQRTERGDSAVYLCASSLTPTLAGLNIQYFGAGTRLSVL.

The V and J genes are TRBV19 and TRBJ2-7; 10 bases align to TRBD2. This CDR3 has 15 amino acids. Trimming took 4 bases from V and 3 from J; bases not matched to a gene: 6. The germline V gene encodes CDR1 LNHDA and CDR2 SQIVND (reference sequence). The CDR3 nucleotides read TGTGCCAGTAGTAGAAGCGGGAGGGTGGACTACGAGCAGTACTTC. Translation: CASSRSGRVDYEQYF.

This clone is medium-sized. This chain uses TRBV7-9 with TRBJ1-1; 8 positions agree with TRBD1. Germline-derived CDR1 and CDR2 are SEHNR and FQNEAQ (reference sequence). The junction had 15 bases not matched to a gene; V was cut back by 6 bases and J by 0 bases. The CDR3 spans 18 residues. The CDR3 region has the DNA TGTGCCAGCAGTTATTCCGGGACAGGCCTCCCCATGAACACTGAAGCTTTCTTT. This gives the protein CASSYSGTGLPMNTEAFF.

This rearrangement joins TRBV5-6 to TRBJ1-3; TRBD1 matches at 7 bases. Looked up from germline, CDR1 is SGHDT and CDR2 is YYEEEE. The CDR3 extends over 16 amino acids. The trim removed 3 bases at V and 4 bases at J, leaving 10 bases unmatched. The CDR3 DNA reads TGTGCCAGCAGCTCTTACAGGGGCCTCTGGGGAAACACCATATATTTT. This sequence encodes CASSSYRGLWGNTIYF. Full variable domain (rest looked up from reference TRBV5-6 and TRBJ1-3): DAGVTQSPTHLIKTRGQQVTLRCSPKSGHDTVSWYQQALGQGPQFIFQYYEEEERQRGNFPDRFSGHQFPNYSSELNVNALLLGDSALYLCASSSYRGLWGNTIYFGEGSWLTVV.

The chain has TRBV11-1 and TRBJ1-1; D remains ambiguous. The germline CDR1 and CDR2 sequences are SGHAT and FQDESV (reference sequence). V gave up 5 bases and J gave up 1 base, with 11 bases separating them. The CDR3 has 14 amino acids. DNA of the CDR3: TGTGCCAGCAGCCCTCCGGGGAAGAACACTGAAGCTTTCTTT. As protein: CASSPPGKNTEAFF.

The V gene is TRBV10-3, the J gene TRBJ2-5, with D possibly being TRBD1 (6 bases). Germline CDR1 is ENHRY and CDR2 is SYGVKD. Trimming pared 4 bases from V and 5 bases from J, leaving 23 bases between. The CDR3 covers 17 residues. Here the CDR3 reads CAISASKLQGRGETQYF. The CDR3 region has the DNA TGTGCCATCAGTGCCTCGAAACTACAGGGTAGGGGGGAGACCCAGTACTTC.

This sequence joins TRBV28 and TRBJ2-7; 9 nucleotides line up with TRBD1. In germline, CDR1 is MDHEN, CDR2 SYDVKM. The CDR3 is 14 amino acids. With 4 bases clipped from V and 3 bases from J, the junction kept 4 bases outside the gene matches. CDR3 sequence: CASSSPGQGYEQYF. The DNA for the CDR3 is TGTGCCAGCAGTTCTCCGGGACAGGGCTACGAGCAGTACTTC.

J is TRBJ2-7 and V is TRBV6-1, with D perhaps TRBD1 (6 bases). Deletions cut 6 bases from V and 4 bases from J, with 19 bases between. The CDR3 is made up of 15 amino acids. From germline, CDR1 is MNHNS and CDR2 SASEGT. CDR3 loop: CASSATTGLSYEQYF. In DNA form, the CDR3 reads TGTGCCAGCAGCGCCACAACAGGGCTCTCATACGAGCAGTACTTC.

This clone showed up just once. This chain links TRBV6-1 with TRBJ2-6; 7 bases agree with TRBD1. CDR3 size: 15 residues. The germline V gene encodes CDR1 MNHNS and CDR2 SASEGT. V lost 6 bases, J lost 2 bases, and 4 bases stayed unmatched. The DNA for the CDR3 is TGTGCCAGCAGGTCAGGGGGTACTGGGGCCAACGTCCTGACTTTC. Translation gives CASRSGGTGANVLTF.

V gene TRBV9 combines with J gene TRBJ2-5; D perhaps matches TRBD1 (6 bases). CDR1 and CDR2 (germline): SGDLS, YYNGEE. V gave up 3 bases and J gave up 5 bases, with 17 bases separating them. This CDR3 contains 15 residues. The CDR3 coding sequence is TGTGCCAGCAGCGCTGGGACATCTAGTATGGAGACCCAGTACTTC. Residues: CASSAGTSSMETQYF.